This TCR beta chain was sequenced for a study of CD8+ T cells in alopecia areata. As concerns this clone: What it binds is not known.

Germline V gives CDR1 SQVTM, CDR2 ANQGSEA. Trimming shortened V by 1 base and J by 0 bases, and 15 bases separated the two germline ends. This CDR3 contains 17 residues. The sequencing template was cDNA reverse transcribed from extracted RNA. Generated by immunoSEQ multiplex PCR, the TCRdb table keeps only in-frame clones and is missing some. Here the sample spans around 200,000 clones, approximately 53% being singletons. As to treatment: oral pan-JAK inhibitor, 5-10 mg twice daily. Study-wide findings and caveats: Under tofacitinib, numerous expanded lesional clonotypes remained detectable in scalp and blood.

This rearrangement joins TRBV29-1 to TRBJ1-4, with D tentatively TRBD1 (6 bases). The clonotype was recovered from a human donor with alopecia areata. This specimen was CD8+ T cells sorted from blood, taken at week 24, from a patient treated with tofacitinib. This chain's CDR3 is CSVEAWDKHSTNEKLFF. CDR3 in DNA: TGCAGCGTTGAAGCATGGGACAAACATTCAACTAATGAAAAACTGTTTTTT. The full variable domain, its missing parts supplied by reference TRBV29-1 and TRBJ1-4, is SAVISQKPSRDICQRGTSLTIQCQVDSQVTMMFWYRQQPGQSLTLIATANQGSEATYESGFVIDKFPISRPNLTFSTLTVSNMSPEDSSIYLCSVEAWDKHSTNEKLFFGSGTQLSVL.